The clone carrying this TCR beta chain was detected ten times or more. The CDR3 has 14 amino acids. From germline, CDR1 is KGHSH and CDR2 LQKENI. Between the trimmed V and J ends, which lost 5 bases and 0 bases, there was a span of 7 bases. The data are from a study of patients and donors after allogeneic stem cell transplantation. TCRdb re-derived calls from the RT-PCR reads in MiXCR, one entry per CDR3 protein. The table shows around 240,000 distinct CDR3 sequences, with 14% occurring only once. Sequenced input: blood, either unsorted or a sorted T cell fraction (not recorded which). The chain links TRBV18 to TRBJ2-2; D is uncertain. This sequence originates from a human donor who was either an allogeneic HSCT recipient or a stem cell or donor lymphocyte infusion donor (not recorded which). It is not recorded whose cells these are; they may come from a transplant donor. CDR3 DNA sequence: TGTGCCAGCTCAAGATCCCCGAACACCGGGGAGCTGTTTTTT. Translating it yields CASSRSPNTGELFF.